The 4 T cell receptor beta chains below were found in one sample sequenced in a study of cytomegalovirus exposure and HLA in healthy donors. Both 60 Vbeta primers and 13 Jbeta primers went into the PCR. Sequencing used immunoSEQ multiplex PCR; TCRdb keeps in-frame clones, though not all of them. The sample includes approximately 240,000 clones, roughly 87% seen only once; the top ten take 5% to 6%. Specimen: PBMCs. Source of these receptors: a woman in her thirties or forties in good health and CMV-seropositive.

In this sample, this clone turned up a few times. This rearrangement joins TRBV6-5 to TRBJ2-2, with D maybe TRBD1 (6 bases). The CDR3 is made up of 12 amino acids. V dropped 8 bases and J dropped 5 bases, with 9 bases sitting between them. From germline, CDR1 is MNHEY and CDR2 SVGAGI. DNA for the CDR3: TGTGCCAGCTACACAGGGACCGGGGAGCTGTTTTTT. Its protein product is CASYTGTGELFF.

The rearrangement links TRBV7-9 to TRBJ2-3; perhaps TRBD2 as D (7 bases). Germline-derived CDR1 and CDR2 are SEHNR and FQNEAQ (reference sequence). V was pared by 4 bases and J by 3 bases, with 20 bases between. CDR3 length equals 17 residues. CDR3 sequence: CASSSAGEGGRTDTQYF. The CDR3 DNA sequence: TGTGCCAGCAGCTCCGCCGGGGAGGGGGGAAGGACAGATACGCAGTATTTT. The full variable domain, completed using reference TRBV7-9 and TRBJ2-3, is DTGVSQNPRHKITKRGQNVTFRCDPISEHNRLYWYRQTLGQGPEFLTYFQNEAQLEKSRLLSDRFSAERPKGSFSTLEIQRTEQGDSAMYLCASSSAGEGGRTDTQYFGPGTRLTVL.

This clone was recorded once. J is TRBJ2-7 and V is TRBV4-1; a weak D match, TRBD1 (6 bases). Trimming took 3 bases from V and 12 from J, leaving 15 bases between them. Germline CDR1 reads MGHRA; CDR2 reads YSYEKL. The CDR3 has 12 residues. Here the CDR3 DNA reads TGCGCCAGCAGCCATCCCGGACAGCAACCGTACTTC. The encoded protein is CASSHPGQQPYF.

This clone was detected only a few times. This rearrangement joins TRBV7-2 to TRBJ2-7; TRBD1 matches 7 bases. From germline, CDR1 is SGHTA and CDR2 FQGNSA. The CDR3 covers 15 residues. V gave up 3 bases and J gave up 6 bases; unmatched junction bases: 11. CDR3 sequence: CASSLTSGQESEQYF. In DNA form, the CDR3 reads TGTGCCAGCAGCTTGACTTCAGGACAGGAAAGCGAGCAGTACTTC.